These T cell receptor beta chains were read from a single sample in a study of CD8 T cells in Susac syndrome. TCRdb fed the immunoSEQ multiplex PCR reads into MiXCR, producing one record per CDR3 protein. Of some 180,000 distinct CDR3 sequences in the sample, just under 95% were seen once. Sequences were obtained from CD4+ T cells from PBMCs. The receptors come from a human donor with Susac syndrome. CDR3s include the opening cysteine and the closing phenylalanine or tryptophan. The order of the fields is V gene, D gene, J gene, clone size, CDR3 protein, CDR3 DNA. The D gene is left open where the match is weak. Clone size is not always given. Where it is, it says once, few, many or a class for expanded clones.

>TRBV10-1|.|TRBJ2-7|.
CASSEWGSTGPDEQYF
TGCGCCAGCAGTGAGTGGGGGTCCACTGGGCCCGACGAGCAGTACTTC
>TRBV19|.|TRBJ2-2|few
CASSLGPGELFF
TGTGCCAGTAGTCTAGGGCCCGGGGAGCTGTTTTTT
>TRBV6-5|TRBD1|TRBJ2-7|.
CASSYSNWGQGYEQYF
TGTGCCAGCAGTTACTCGAATTGGGGACAGGGATACGAGCAGTACTTC
>TRBV27|.|TRBJ1-6|.
CASSFKASGSPLHF
TGTGCCAGCAGTTTTAAGGCCTCGGGTTCACCCCTCCACTTT
>TRBV7-9|TRBD1|TRBJ1-4|.
CASSELRDRGLNEKLFF
TGTGCCAGCAGCGAACTCCGGGACAGGGGCCTTAATGAAAAACTGTTTTTT
>TRBV6-5|.|TRBJ1-3|.
CASSYSGDSGNTIYF
TGTGCCAGCAGTTACTCAGGGGACTCTGGAAACACCATATATTTT
>TRBV30|.|TRBJ2-3|.
CAWSLGPDTQYF
TGTGCCTGGAGCCTTGGCCCAGATACGCAGTATTTT
>TRBV30|TRBD2|TRBJ2-1|.
CAWSWAGGGYNEQFF
TGTGCCTGGTCCTGGGCGGGAGGGGGCTACAATGAGCAGTTCTTC
>TRBV18|.|TRBJ2-5|.
CASSPPEGKETQYF
TGTGCCAGCTCACCACCGGAAGGGAAAGAGACCCAGTACTTC
>TRBV7-2|.|TRBJ2-1|.
CASRYPGTRYNEQFF
TGTGCCAGCAGGTATCCCGGGACTCGGTACAATGAGCAGTTCTTC
>TRBV2|TRBD1|TRBJ2-1|.
CASSEDRGPDEQFF
TGTGCCAGCAGTGAGGACAGGGGGCCTGATGAGCAGTTCTTC
>TRBV30|TRBD1|TRBJ1-2|.
CAWSTGGTESNYGYTF
TGTGCCTGGAGTACAGGGGGCACCGAGTCAAACTATGGCTACACCTTC
>TRBV15|.|TRBJ2-2|.
CATSRVGDWTETGPGELFF
TGTGCCACCAGCAGAGTGGGGGACTGGACCGAGACCGGACCCGGGGAGCTGTTTTTT
>TRBV6-2/TRBV6-3|.|TRBJ1-2|.
CASRYPGGYTF
TGTGCCAGCAGATACCCCGGTGGCTACACCTTC
>TRBV18|.|TRBJ2-7|.
CASSPGVWEQYF
TGTGCCAGCTCACCAGGGGTTTGGGAGCAGTACTTC
>TRBV18|.|TRBJ1-4|few
CASSESTNEKLFF
TGTGCCAGCTCTGAGTCAACTAATGAAAAACTGTTTTTT
>TRBV6-2/TRBV6-3|TRBD1|TRBJ2-1|.
CASTLGQENNEQFF
TGTGCCAGCACCTTAGGACAGGAAAACAATGAGCAGTTCTTC
>TRBV3-1|.|TRBJ2-1|.
CASSQDSAHNEQFF
TGTGCCAGCAGCCAAGATAGTGCCCACAATGAGCAGTTCTTC
>TRBV30|TRBD2|TRBJ2-3|.
CAWMKPSGGPGTQYF
TGTGCCTGGATGAAACCGAGCGGGGGGCCAGGTACGCAGTATTTT
>TRBV28|TRBD2|TRBJ2-7|few
CASTLSGSSYEQYF
TGTGCCAGCACCCTCAGCGGGAGCTCCTACGAGCAGTACTTC
>TRBV24-1|.|TRBJ2-2|.
CATRDPGHNTGELFF
TGTGCCACCAGAGACCCGGGACACAACACCGGGGAGCTGTTTTTT
>TRBV20-1|.|TRBJ1-4|.
CSAHGANEKLFF
TGCAGTGCTCACGGGGCTAATGAAAAACTGTTTTTT
>TRBV12-3/TRBV12-4|.|TRBJ2-3|once
CASSSSSASTDTQYF
TGTGCCAGCAGTTCCTCTAGCGCTAGCACAGATACGCAGTATTTT
>TRBV12-3/TRBV12-4|.|TRBJ2-3|.
CASSTLAAADTQYF
TGTGCCAGCAGTACACTGGCGGCCGCAGATACGCAGTATTTT
>TRBV5-4|TRBD1|TRBJ1-1|.
CASSWTTGVEAFF
TGTGCCAGCAGCTGGACCACAGGGGTTGAAGCTTTCTTT
>TRBV9|TRBD1|TRBJ1-6|.
CASSPEGQGNSPLHF
TGTGCCAGCAGCCCAGAGGGACAGGGTAATTCACCCCTCCACTTT
>TRBV10-3|TRBD1|TRBJ1-3|.
CAISGPGQGAQSSGNTIYF
TGTGCCATCAGTGGACCGGGACAGGGGGCGCAAAGTTCTGGAAACACCATATATTTT
>TRBV18|.|TRBJ1-1|.
CASSPPLAGRGSAEAFF
TGTGCCAGCTCACCACCCTTGGCAGGTCGGGGTAGCGCTGAAGCTTTCTTT
>TRBV20-1|TRBD1|TRBJ1-1|.
CSARAPTGVNTEAFF
TGCAGTGCTAGGGCCCCAACAGGGGTGAACACTGAAGCTTTCTTT
>TRBV4-2|.|TRBJ1-3|.
CASSQETRQGDTIYF
TGTGCCAGCAGCCAAGAAACAAGGCAGGGAGACACCATATATTTT
>TRBV18|TRBD2|TRBJ2-5|.
CASSPASGKETQYF
TGTGCCAGCTCACCGGCTAGCGGGAAAGAGACCCAGTACTTC
>TRBV15|.|TRBJ1-5|.
CATSPGTEREQPQHF
TGTGCCACCAGTCCAGGGACCGAGAGGGAGCAGCCCCAGCATTTT
>TRBV29-1|.|TRBJ1-2|.
CSVEGRGGYTF
TGCAGCGTTGAAGGTCGCGGGGGCTACACCTTC
>TRBV20-1|.|TRBJ1-2|.
CSARAELDRVLYGYTF
TGCAGTGCTAGAGCTGAACTCGACAGAGTCCTCTATGGCTACACCTTC
>TRBV30|.|TRBJ2-2|.
CAWSQGMGLVAGELFF
TGTGCCTGGAGTCAAGGAATGGGGTTGGTCGCAGGGGAGCTGTTTTTT
>TRBV15|.|TRBJ1-5|.
CATSRDLGGNQPQHF
TGTGCCACCAGCAGAGATCTTGGAGGCAATCAGCCCCAGCATTTT
>TRBV20-1|TRBD1|TRBJ2-7|once
CSAFSGTGTSYEQYF
TGCAGTGCTTTCTCCGGGACAGGGACCTCCTACGAGCAGTACTTC
>TRBV6-2/TRBV6-3|.|TRBJ1-6|.
CASNLIPASPLHF
TGTGCCAGCAACCTCATTCCGGCTTCACCCCTCCACTTT
>TRBV5-1|TRBD1|TRBJ2-1|once
CASSPTGDASYNEQFF
TGCGCCAGCAGCCCGACAGGGGACGCCTCCTACAATGAGCAGTTCTTC
>TRBV7-2|.|TRBJ2-1|.
CASSLVGVAEDNEQFF
TGTGCCAGCAGCTTAGTTGGGGTAGCGGAGGACAATGAGCAGTTCTTC
>TRBV29-1|TRBD2|TRBJ2-5|.
CSVSPSGAQETQYF
TGCAGCGTTTCGCCTAGCGGGGCCCAAGAGACCCAGTACTTC
>TRBV5-1|.|TRBJ2-5|.
CASSLGGVQETQYF
TGTGCCAGCAGCTTAGGTGGGGTCCAAGAGACCCAGTACTTC